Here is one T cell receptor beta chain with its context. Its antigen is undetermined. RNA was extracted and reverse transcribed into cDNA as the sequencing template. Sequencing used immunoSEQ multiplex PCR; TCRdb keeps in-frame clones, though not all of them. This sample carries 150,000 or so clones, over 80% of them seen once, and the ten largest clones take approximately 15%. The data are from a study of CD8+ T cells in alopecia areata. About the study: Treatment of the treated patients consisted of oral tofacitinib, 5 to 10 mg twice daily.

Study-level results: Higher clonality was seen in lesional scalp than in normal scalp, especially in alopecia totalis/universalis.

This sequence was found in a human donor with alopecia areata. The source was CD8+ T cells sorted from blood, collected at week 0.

This CDR3 is CANQPPQDSYEQYF. The CDR3 region has the DNA TGCGCCAACCAGCCCCCACAGGACTCCTACGAGCAGTACTTC. The rearrangement joins TRBV23-1 to TRBJ2-7; a possible D gene is TRBD1 (5 bases). TRBV23-1 is recorded as an ORF, its role being uncertain. The CDR3 has 14 residues. With 10 bases removed from V and 0 bases from J, the gap between germline ends came to 16 bases.